This T cell receptor beta chain stems from a study of shared clonotypes between healthy human individuals. The healthy adult donors were HIV-negative and reported no recent acute infections or vaccinations. Only Caucasian adults living in Nashville, Tennessee served as donors. The repertoire was sequenced with immunoSEQ multiplex PCR; TCRdb's copy has only in-frame clones and lacks some. The sample records millions of clones, around nine tenths being singletons. Looked up from germline, CDR1 is GTSNPN and CDR2 is SVGIG (reference sequence). The CDR3 runs to 14 residues. Trimming left V 3 bases short and J 4 bases short, with 16 bases between.

Sequenced input: naive CD4+ T cells sorted from blood. The subset: CD45RA+ positively selected. This receptor was taken from a young man in good health. J is TRBJ2-7 and V is TRBV30; tentative D call: TRBD2 (7 bases). The CDR3 loop reads CAWRKGGLGYEQYF. The CDR3 region has the DNA TGTGCCTGGAGAAAGGGGGGGCTTGGGTACGAGCAGTACTTC.